This T cell receptor (beta chain) was sequenced for a study of T-cell memory formation after mild COVID-19. Study context: Largely donor-specific TCR clusters were found.

This clonotype came up a few times. What it recognizes is unknown. General study findings and limits: Most CD4+ clones that shrank were in CM and EM, while CD8+ ones turned up in EMRA.

With 11 bases removed from V and 6 bases from J, the gap between germline ends came to 14 bases. The CDR3 is 13 amino acids. CDR1 is SGHDN, CDR2 FVKESK, per germline. TCRdb reanalysed the 5' RACE reads using MiXCR and keeps one entry per CDR3 protein. The sample holds roughly 300,000 distinct CDR3 sequences, roughly an eighth seen once. The chain combines TRBV14 with TRBJ1-6; D call uncertain. Sequenced: PBMCs or a T cell subset sorted from them (not recorded which). The receptor was isolated from a man in his late teens or twenties who had mild COVID-19 (a few samples of this study predate the infection). Cell type and time point are not known. This chain's CDR3 is CASGGVLNSPLHF. The CDR3 DNA follows: TGTGCCTCCGGCGGTGTCCTTAATTCACCCCTCCACTTT.